A single sample gave rise to the 15 T cell receptor beta chains below, sequenced in a study of T cells in Graves' hyperthyroidism and ophthalmopathy. Amplified regions were TCR beta CDR3 sequences from RNA transcripts. A set of HTBI primers served as the primers for a first-round RT-PCR of the TCR CDR3. TCRdb reprocessed the multiplex PCR reads via MiXCR and lists one record per CDR3 protein. The sample includes hundreds of thousands of distinct CDR3 sequences, around 21% of them seen just once. What was sequenced was blood. These receptors were collected from a man aged 25-40 years with Graves' ophthalmopathy.

This clonotype was counted between two and nine times. The chain uses TRBV7-9 and TRBJ1-6; 7 bases map to TRBD1. This CDR3 comprises 15 residues. The trim removed 4 bases at V and 5 bases at J, leaving 5 bases unmatched. The germline CDR1 and CDR2 sequences are SEHNR and FQNEAQ (reference sequence). The CDR3 DNA reads as TGTGCCAGCAGCTCGCCGGGACAGAATAATTCACCCCTCCACTTT. The encoded protein is CASSSPGQNNSPLHF.

This clonotype was counted ten times or more. V gene TRBV28 combines with J gene TRBJ2-3, with D possibly TRBD1 on 5 matching bases. V was pared by 4 bases and J by 4 bases, with 15 bases between. Germline assignment: CDR1 MDHEN and CDR2 SYDVKM. The length of the CDR3 is 15 residues. The CDR3 spells CASSSQGSRPDTQYF. The DNA of the CDR3 is TGTGCCAGCAGTTCCCAGGGATCCCGTCCAGATACGCAGTATTTT.

This clonotype came up a few times. The V and J genes are TRBV27 and TRBJ1-5; D unclear. The CDR3 is made up of 17 amino acids. With 2 bases removed from V and 3 bases from J, the gap between germline ends came to 17 bases. Germline V gives CDR1 MNHEY, CDR2 SMNVEV (reference sequence). CDR3 sequence (DNA): TGTGCCAGCAGTTTAAGCTATGGCAGAGATCTCAATCAGCCCCAGCATTTT. Translation gives CASSLSYGRDLNQPQHF.

This chain links TRBV11-2 with TRBJ2-3; D call uncertain. Germline V gives CDR1 SGHAT, CDR2 FQNNGV. V shed 2 bases and J shed 0 bases, with 12 bases lying between them. The CDR3 runs to 16 residues. Written as DNA, the CDR3 is TGTGCCAGCAGCTTAATCGCGACGACTAGCACAGATACGCAGTATTTT. Its translation: CASSLIATTSTDTQYF.

This chain links TRBV5-1 with TRBJ2-7; 7 positions match TRBD1. This CDR3 comprises 13 residues. Trimming took 4 bases from V and 5 from J; bases not matched to a gene: 6. CDR1 is SGHRS and CDR2 is YFSETQ in the germline V gene. The CDR3 coding sequence is TGCGCCAGCAGCCTGACAGGGTATAACGAGCAGTACTTC. Its protein is CASSLTGYNEQYF.

This clonotype was detected only a few times. J is TRBJ2-1 and V is TRBV14; 8 bases map to TRBD2. V trimming: 0 bases; J trimming: 8 bases; junction bases outside the gene matches: 21. The V gene's germline CDR1 is SGHDN and CDR2 FVKESK. The CDR3 is 20 residues long. The DNA for the CDR3 is TGTGCCAGCAGCCAAGATCAGGCTTGGGGTTTGAGGACTAGCCAGCATGAGCAGTTCTTC. Protein sequence: CASSQDQAWGLRTSQHEQFF.

The table lists this clonotype with a few counts. The gene calls are TRBV12-3 or TRBV12-4 and TRBJ2-7; perhaps TRBD1 as D (7 bases). The CDR3 runs 15 residues. The V end lost 3 bases, the J end lost 4 bases, and 16 bases lay between the germline ends. Here the CDR3 DNA reads TGTGCCAGCAGTTTCTTCGCGGGACAGAGTTACGAGCAGTACTTC. This translates into CASSFFAGQSYEQYF.

This chain connects TRBV30 to TRBJ2-1; no definite D call. The CDR3 runs to 14 residues. Between the trimmed V and J ends, which lost 4 bases and 0 bases, there was a span of 10 bases. Germline V lookup: CDR1 GTSNPN, CDR2 SVGIG (reference sequence). CDR3 in amino acids: CAWTSDLSYNEQFF. CDR3 sequence (DNA): TGTGCCTGGACATCCGACCTCTCCTACAATGAGCAGTTCTTC.

Ten or more counts support this clonotype. The chain couples TRBV5-6 to TRBJ2-4, with 8 bases matching TRBD1. The germline V gene encodes CDR1 SGHDT and CDR2 YYEEEE. The CDR3 length is 14 residues. Losses at the gene ends were 3 bases for V and 1 base for J; bases not matched to a gene: 0. The CDR3 sequence is CASSYRGAKNIQYF. CDR3 bases: TGTGCCAGCAGCTACAGGGGGGCCAAAAACATTCAGTACTTC.

This clonotype was counted at least ten times. The V gene is TRBV20-1, the J gene TRBJ2-3, with 7 positions matching TRBD2. The junction had 15 bases not matched to a gene; V was cut back by 3 bases and J by 3 bases. The V gene's germline CDR1 is DFQATT and CDR2 SNEGSKA (reference sequence). This CDR3 is 17 amino acids long. CDR3 sequence reads: CSASSQFSRTRTDTQYF. The CDR3 nucleotides are TGCAGTGCTAGTTCCCAATTTTCGAGGACTAGGACAGATACGCAGTATTTT.

The chain recombines TRBV30 with TRBJ2-1; 10 bases match TRBD2. Germline V gives CDR1 GTSNPN, CDR2 SVGIG (reference sequence). J gave up 5 bases and V 1 base, and 5 bases lay outside the gene matches. This CDR3 contains 15 residues. The DNA of the CDR3 is TGTGCCTGGAGTGATGGTCTAGCGGGAGACAATGAGCAGTTCTTC. Its translation is CAWSDGLAGDNEQFF.

The V call is TRBV28, the J call TRBJ1-2, with 8 bases lining up with TRBD1. Germline CDR1 is MDHEN and CDR2 is SYDVKM. This CDR3 is 16 amino acids long. With V trimmed by 5 bases and J by 5 bases, 13 bases remained unmatched. The CDR3, as DNA: TGTGCCAGCAGTCCTGTCAGGGGGCTTTTGTCGTATGGCTACACCTTC. Its protein is CASSPVRGLLSYGYTF.

This clonotype came up many times. V usage is TRBV28 and J usage is TRBJ2-7; 7 bases line up with TRBD1. The trim removed 1 base at V and 3 bases at J, leaving 12 bases unmatched. Germline V gene sequence: CDR1 MDHEN, CDR2 SYDVKM. The CDR3 contains 17 residues. The CDR3 coding sequence is TGTGCCAGCAGTTTATTATTTGGCGGCAGGGGGAGCTACGAGCAGTACTTC. Its protein is CASSLLFGGRGSYEQYF.

This clonotype occurred many times. The rearrangement uses TRBV11-3 and TRBJ2-1, with 12 bases matching TRBD1. The CDR3 is made up of 14 amino acids. In germline, CDR1 is SGHNT, CDR2 YENEEA. The J segment lost 9 bases and the V segment lost 3 bases, leaving 3 bases of the junction unmatched. The CDR3, as DNA: TGTGCCAGCAGCTTTGGGACAGGGGGCGGTGAGCAGTTCTTC. Its protein is CASSFGTGGGEQFF.

V and J are TRBV6-1 and TRBJ1-2; 7 nucleotides align to TRBD1. From germline, CDR1 is MNHNS and CDR2 SASEGT. CDR3 size: 16 residues. J lost 4 bases, V lost 6 bases, and 14 bases had no gene match. The CDR3 region has the DNA TGTGCCAGCAGCTCCTTTATGGGACAGCGCTCCTATGGCTACACCTTC. This codes for CASSSFMGQRSYGYTF.